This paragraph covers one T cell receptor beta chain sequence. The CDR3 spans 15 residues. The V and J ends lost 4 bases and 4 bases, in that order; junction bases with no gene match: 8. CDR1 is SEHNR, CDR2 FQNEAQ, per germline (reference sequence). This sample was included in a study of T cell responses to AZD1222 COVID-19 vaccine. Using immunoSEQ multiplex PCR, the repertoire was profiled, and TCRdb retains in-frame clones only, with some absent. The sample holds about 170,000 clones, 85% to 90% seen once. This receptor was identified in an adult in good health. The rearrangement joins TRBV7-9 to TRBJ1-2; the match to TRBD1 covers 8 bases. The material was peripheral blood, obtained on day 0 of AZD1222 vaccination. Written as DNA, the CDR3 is TGTGCCAGCAGCTCCCTACAGGGGGACCCCTATGGCTACACCTTC. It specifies CASSSLQGDPYGYTF.